This T cell receptor (beta chain) is from a study of T cell repertoires in ileal Crohn's disease. This clone was seen a handful of times. V was trimmed by 6 bases and J by 10 bases, leaving 16 bases between them. Germline V gives CDR1 SNHLY, CDR2 FYNNEI. CDR3 length: 13 residues. Stated time point: inflamed ileum from the surgical specimen. Sequencing was performed with immunoSEQ multiplex PCR; in TCRdb, only in-frame clones are kept and a portion is missing. Of several thousand clones listed, roughly 85% were seen once; the top ten hold approximately 10%. Sample: ileal tissue. This TCR came from an adult with Crohn's disease. This rearrangement joins TRBV2 to TRBJ2-1; D is uncertain. CDR3 sequence: CASSPNGAWEQFF. CDR3 bases: TGTGCCAGCAGCCCTAATGGAGCCTGGGAGCAGTTCTTC.